One sample yielded the 27 T cell receptor beta chains listed below, sequenced in a study of blood T cell repertoires in COVID-19. The data were produced by immunoSEQ multiplex PCR, yet TCRdb's version contains in-frame clones alone and is incomplete. The sample yields 200,000 to 300,000 clones, approximately 86% seen once. The sequencing input was PBMCs or T cells enriched from blood (not recorded which). These TCRs come from a woman aged 18-29 years who had recovered from COVID-19.

Remarks on this clone: A junction boundary mismatches the germline segment, possibly from a read error. V and J are TRBV9 and TRBJ2-5, with a tentative D call TRBD1 (5 bases). The CDR3 sequence is 14 residues long. Germline V gene lookup returns CDR1 SGDLS and CDR2 YYNGEE. DNA for the CDR3: TGTGCCAGCAGCGCACAGGAGCCCCAAGGGACCCAGTACTTC. Its protein product is CASSAQEPQGTQYF.

The chain combines TRBV7-2 with TRBJ2-3; 12 nucleotides line up with TRBD2. The CDR3 is 14 residues long. V lost 4 bases to trimming and J lost 13 bases; unmatched junction nucleotides: 9. The V gene's germline CDR1 is SGHTA and CDR2 FQGNSA. CDR3 sequence: CASSSPGLAGFEYF. CDR3 in DNA: TGTGCCAGCAGCTCGCCCGGACTAGCGGGGTTCGAGTATTTT. Complete variable domain (other parts from reference TRBV7-2 and TRBJ2-3): GAGVSQSPSNKVTEKGKDVELRCDPISGHTALYWYRQSLGQGLEFLIYFQGNSAPDKSGLPSDRFSAERTGGSVSTLTIQRTQQEDSAVYLCASSSPGLAGFEYFGPGTRLTVL.

The chain recombines TRBV28 with TRBJ2-2, with D unresolved. Per the germline V gene, CDR1 is MDHEN and CDR2 is SYDVKM. Trimming pared 1 base from V and 4 bases from J, leaving 7 bases between. The CDR3 contains 14 residues. The CDR3 sequence is CASSLFYSTGELFF. In nucleotides, the CDR3 is TGTGCCAGCAGTTTATTTTACTCCACCGGGGAGCTGTTTTTT.

This rearrangement joins TRBV15 to TRBJ1-2; D might be TRBD1 (5 bases). Per the germline V gene, CDR1 is LNHNV and CDR2 is YYDKDF (reference sequence). CDR3 size: 16 residues. Trimming left V 1 base short and J 4 bases short, with 16 bases between. CDR3 sequence: CATSRALDGGSYGYTF. CDR3 coding DNA: TGTGCCACCAGCAGAGCATTGGACGGGGGGAGCTATGGCTACACCTTC.

The chain has TRBV29-1 and TRBJ1-1; D remains ambiguous. This CDR3 is 13 amino acids long. Germline V gene data show CDR1 as SQVTM and CDR2 as ANQGSEA. The V gene lost 4 bases and the J gene lost 0 bases, with 9 bases spanning the gap. The CDR3 DNA is TGCAGCGTTGTACGGCGGATGAACACTGAAGCTTTCTTT. Encoded protein: CSVVRRMNTEAFF.

This rearrangement joins TRBV6-2 or TRBV6-3 to TRBJ1-2; TRBD1 aligns across 7 bases. The CDR3 has 16 amino acids. V lost 4 bases, J lost 4 bases, and 12 bases stayed unmatched. Germline lookup yields CDR1 MNHEY and CDR2 SVGEGT. This CDR3 is CASSSIPGQRTYGYTF. Here the CDR3 DNA reads TGTGCCAGCAGTTCTATACCGGGACAGAGGACCTATGGCTACACCTTC.

The chain couples TRBV25-1 to TRBJ2-1, with 8 bases aligning to TRBD2. Looked up from germline, CDR1 is MGHDK and CDR2 is SYGVNS. The J segment lost 4 bases and the V segment lost 3 bases, leaving 11 bases of the junction unmatched. This CDR3 has 17 amino acids. CDR3 nucleotide sequence: TGTGCCAGCAGTGATTCACGAGCGGGGGCTTCGTACAATGAGCAGTTCTTC. It specifies CASSDSRAGASYNEQFF.

The V and J genes are TRBV7-9 and TRBJ1-2; TRBD1 matches 11 bases. Germline assignment: CDR1 SEHNR and CDR2 FQNEAQ (reference sequence). Unmatched junction bases numbered 5, after V lost 5 bases and J lost 3 bases. This CDR3 region has 15 residues. The chain's CDR3 is CASSPRTGGDYGYTF. CDR3 nucleotide sequence: TGTGCCAGCAGCCCAAGGACAGGGGGCGACTATGGCTACACCTTC.

This chain connects TRBV6-5 to TRBJ1-5; D remains unclear. V lost 4 bases and J 6 bases, leaving 13 bases between the germline ends. CDR1 MNHEY and CDR2 SVGAGI come from the germline V gene. The CDR3 loop spans 14 amino acids. DNA of the CDR3: TGTGCCAGCAGTTCGGGGAATCCGGGTCAGCCCCAGCATTTT. Residues: CASSSGNPGQPQHF.

The CDR3 here is CASSYTDGDNEKLFF. The CDR3 region has the DNA TGTGCCAGCAGTTACACGGACGGGGATAATGAAAAACTGTTTTTT. The J gene is TRBJ1-4, the V gene TRBV6-2 or TRBV6-3; no firm D call. The germline V gene has CDR1 MNHEY and CDR2 SVGEGT. The CDR3 runs to 15 residues. The V gene lost 2 bases and the J gene lost 4 bases, with 11 bases spanning the gap.

This clone was picked up one time. This chain uses TRBV7-3 with TRBJ1-1, with D possibly matching TRBD1 (5 bases). Per germline, CDR1 SGHTA and CDR2 FQGTGA. CDR3 length: 15 residues. Trimming cost V 1 base and J 7 bases, with 16 bases left between them. As DNA, the CDR3 is TGTGCCAGCAGCTTAAGTGGAAGGGGATCCGGTGAAGCTTTCTTT. Translation: CASSLSGRGSGEAFF.

The chain links TRBV25-1 to TRBJ2-2, with a possible D match to TRBD1 (5 bases). This CDR3 comprises 15 residues. Trimming pared 6 bases from V and 6 bases from J, leaving 17 bases between. Germline V gives CDR1 MGHDK, CDR2 SYGVNS. CDR3 in DNA: TGTGCCAGCAGGGCCACCCAGGGTTTCGCCGGGGAGCTGTTTTTT. Translation gives CASRATQGFAGELFF.

The chain joins TRBV4-3 to TRBJ1-2; no definite D call. Trimming removed 0 bases from V and 8 bases from J, with 16 bases in between. CDR1 and CDR2 (germline): LGHNA, YSLEER. CDR3 size: 15 residues. CDR3 nucleotide sequence: TGCGCCAGCAGCCAAGATATAGGGCCTCGGGAAGGCTACACCTTC. Amino acids: CASSQDIGPREGYTF.

The rearrangement uses TRBV5-1 and TRBJ2-7; 9 nucleotides line up with TRBD1. The CDR3 totals 16 residues. Germline CDR1 and CDR2: SGHRS and YFSETQ. V gave up 3 bases and J gave up 7 bases; unmatched junction bases: 14. CDR3 protein: CASSSTLGGQGEEQYF. The CDR3 region has the DNA TGCGCCAGCAGCTCGACGTTGGGGGGACAGGGAGAGGAGCAGTACTTC.

The genes are TRBV5-6 and TRBJ2-2, with TRBD2 matching over 7 bases. From germline, CDR1 is SGHDT and CDR2 YYEEEE. V shed 2 bases, J shed 7 bases, and the junction held 11 bases outside the gene matches. This CDR3 is built from 16 residues. The CDR3 sequence: CASSFRAGTRVGELFF. The CDR3 bases are TGTGCCAGCAGCTTTAGAGCGGGGACTCGAGTCGGGGAGCTGTTTTTT.

This clone was observed at least ten times. This chain joins TRBV5-1 and TRBJ1-2; the match to TRBD1 covers 9 bases. J gave up 3 bases and V 0 bases, and 3 bases lay outside the gene matches. CDR1 is SGHRS and CDR2 is YFSETQ in the germline V gene. The CDR3 runs to 15 residues. The DNA for the CDR3 is TGCGCCAGCAGCTTGGGGACAGGGGTGGACTATGGCTACACCTTC. The encoded protein is CASSLGTGVDYGYTF.

The chain combines TRBV30 with TRBJ1-3, with no clear D. CDR3 length: 14 amino acids. The germline V and J ends were trimmed by 1 base and 4 bases, with 11 bases remaining between them. Germline V CDR1 and CDR2: GTSNPN, SVGIG (reference sequence). The CDR3 spells CAWSDMVVGNTIYF. The CDR3 coding sequence is TGTGCCTGGAGTGACATGGTCGTGGGAAACACCATATATTTT.

The CDR3 region is CASSTLTSAGGNGYTF. As DNA, the CDR3 is TGTGCCAGTAGTACATTGACCTCGGCAGGGGGGAATGGCTACACCTTC. J is TRBJ1-2 and V is TRBV19, with TRBD1 matching 7 bases. The CDR3 is 16 residues long. Germline CDR1 and CDR2: LNHDA and SQIVND (reference sequence). Trimming removed 4 bases from V and 6 bases from J; junction bases left unmatched: 14.

V and J are TRBV6-5 and TRBJ1-3; no definite D call. The germline V gene has CDR1 MNHEY and CDR2 SVGAGI. The CDR3 length is 14 residues. Trimming cost V 2 bases and J 3 bases, with 8 bases left between them. The CDR3 loop reads CASSYGHNGNTIYF. In DNA form, the CDR3 reads TGTGCCAGCAGTTACGGGCACAATGGAAACACCATATATTTT.

The CDR3, as DNA: TGCGCCAGCAGCCAAGGGGGGGGTGCAACTAATGAAAAACTGTTTTTT. Amino acids: CASSQGGGATNEKLFF. V gene TRBV4-3 combines with J gene TRBJ1-4; weak D call: TRBD1 (5 bases). Germline V gene lookup returns CDR1 LGHNA and CDR2 YSLEER. Trimming pared 1 base from V and 0 bases from J, leaving 9 bases between. The CDR3 totals 16 residues.

This clone was seen a single time. At one of its ends the junction is not consistent with the germline gene, which may arise from a read error. This rearrangement joins TRBV11-2 to TRBJ1-3, with 7 positions matching TRBD1. CDR3 size: 11 residues. Germline V lookup: CDR1 SGHAT, CDR2 FQNNGV. Written as DNA, the CDR3 is TGTGCCAGCAGCCTGTACACAGGGGTTGCCTTT. It codes for CASSLYTGVAF.

The chain combines TRBV7-9 with TRBJ2-3; D is uncertain. V was pared by 1 base and J by 6 bases, with 8 bases between. CDR3 length equals 13 residues. The germline V gene encodes CDR1 SEHNR and CDR2 FQNEAQ (reference sequence). The CDR3 is CASSLGLVDTQYF. In DNA form, the CDR3 reads TGTGCCAGCAGCTTAGGGCTTGTGGATACGCAGTATTTT.

V and J are TRBV7-9 and TRBJ2-3; no reliable D call. The germline V gene encodes CDR1 SEHNR and CDR2 FQNEAQ (reference sequence). The CDR3 is 14 amino acids. V lost 2 bases and J 3 bases, leaving 9 bases between the germline ends. The CDR3 DNA sequence: TGTGCCAGCAGCTTAAGTCTAAGTACAGATACGCAGTATTTT. Protein sequence: CASSLSLSTDTQYF.

V gene TRBV3-1 (or the pseudogene TRBV3-2) combines with J gene TRBJ2-5; 8 bases line up with TRBD2. Looked up from germline, CDR1 is LGHDT and CDR2 is YNNKEL (reference sequence). This CDR3 contains 15 residues. The junction had 1 base not matched to a gene; V was cut back by 0 bases and J by 1 base. CDR3 in amino acids: CASSQELAVQETQYF. CDR3 coding DNA: TGTGCCAGCAGCCAAGAACTAGCGGTCCAAGAGACCCAGTACTTC.

The gene calls are TRBV7-9 and TRBJ1-1, with TRBD1 matching 10 bases. Germline CDR1 is SEHNR and CDR2 is FQNEAQ (reference sequence). V was pared by 7 bases and J by 5 bases, with 13 bases of the junction left unmatched. CDR3 length: 16 residues. CDR3 nucleotides: TGTGCCAGCAACCGACAGGGGGCAGGGAATTGGACTGAAGCTTTCTTT. Protein sequence: CASNRQGAGNWTEAFF.

This chain uses TRBV14 with TRBJ2-5; TRBD2 matches 7 bases. CDR1 SGHDN and CDR2 FVKESK come from the germline V gene. This CDR3 has 15 residues. V shed 1 base, J shed 2 bases, and the junction held 4 bases outside the gene matches. CDR3 region: CASSQGPGGQETQYF. In DNA, the CDR3 is TGTGCCAGCAGCCAAGGTCCGGGGGGTCAAGAGACCCAGTACTTC.

This chain's CDR3 is CASSPGSPNTGELFF. The CDR3 DNA reads TGTGCCAGCAGCCCCGGGAGTCCGAACACCGGGGAGCTGTTTTTT. The gene calls are TRBV3-1 (or the pseudogene TRBV3-2) and TRBJ2-2; D might be TRBD2 (6 bases). The CDR3 consists of 15 residues. Trimming took 4 bases from V and 0 from J, leaving 9 bases between them. Germline CDR1 LGHDT, CDR2 YNNKEL (reference sequence).